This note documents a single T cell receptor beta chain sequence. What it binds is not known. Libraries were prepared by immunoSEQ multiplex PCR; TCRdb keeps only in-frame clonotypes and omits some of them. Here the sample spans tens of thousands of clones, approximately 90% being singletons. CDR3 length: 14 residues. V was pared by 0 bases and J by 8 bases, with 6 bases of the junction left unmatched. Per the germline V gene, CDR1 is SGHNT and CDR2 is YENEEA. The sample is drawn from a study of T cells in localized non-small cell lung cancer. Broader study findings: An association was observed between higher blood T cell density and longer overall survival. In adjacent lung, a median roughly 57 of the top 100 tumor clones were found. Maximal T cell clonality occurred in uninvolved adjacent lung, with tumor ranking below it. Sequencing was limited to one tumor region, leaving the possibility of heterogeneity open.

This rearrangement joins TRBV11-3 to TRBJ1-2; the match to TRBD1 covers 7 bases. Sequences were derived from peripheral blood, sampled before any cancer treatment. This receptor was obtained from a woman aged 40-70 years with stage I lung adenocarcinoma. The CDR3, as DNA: TGTGCCAGCAGCTTAGACCAGACAGGGCACGGCTACACCTTC. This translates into CASSLDQTGHGYTF.